These 15 T cell receptor beta chains share one sample of origin, sequenced in a study of control samples from healthy donors and cancer patients. Data came from immunoSEQ multiplex PCR; TCRdb stores just in-frame clones and leaves some out. The sample carries around 100,000 clones, 88% recorded once. Material for sequencing was blood. These receptors originate from a woman aged 70-85 years in good health.

The rearrangement uses TRBV5-4 and TRBJ2-3; possibly TRBD1 for D (5 bases). V was pared by 4 bases and J by 1 base, with 13 bases between. CDR1 and CDR2 (germline): SGHNT, YYREEE (reference sequence). The CDR3 spans 15 residues. The CDR3 reads CASSPQGIGTDTQYF. CDR3 in DNA: TGTGCCAGCAGCCCTCAGGGAATCGGCACAGATACGCAGTATTTT.

This clone has just one count. V usage is TRBV6-5 and J usage is TRBJ1-2; 7 bases match TRBD1. The V gene end was trimmed by 4 bases and the J gene end by 0 bases; junction bases not matched to a gene: 5. The CDR3 is 15 amino acids. Germline CDR1 reads MNHEY; CDR2 reads SVGAGI. Here the CDR3 reads CASSWSGTANYGYTF. CDR3 coding DNA: TGTGCCAGCAGTTGGTCCGGGACAGCTAACTATGGCTACACCTTC.

This clone has a single count. This sequence joins TRBV11-2 and TRBJ2-1; D is undetermined. V was cut by 2 bases and J by 7 bases, with 9 bases left in between. Germline V lookup: CDR1 SGHAT, CDR2 FQNNGV. This CDR3 contains 13 residues. CDR3: CASSLIGQNEQFF. The CDR3 DNA sequence: TGTGCCAGCAGCTTAATAGGCCAAAATGAGCAGTTCTTC.

The chain uses TRBV6-5 and TRBJ1-1; TRBD1 matches at 12 bases. Per germline, CDR1 MNHEY and CDR2 SVGAGI. V lost 2 bases, J lost 8 bases, and 6 bases stayed unmatched. CDR3 length: 15 amino acids. The CDR3 DNA is TGTGCCAGCAGTTACCGAGGGACAGGGGGCTGGGAAGCTTTCTTT. Its protein product is CASSYRGTGGWEAFF.

V is TRBV4-3 and J is TRBJ2-1, with 7 bases aligning to TRBD2. CDR3 length equals 16 residues. Germline V gene sequence: CDR1 LGHNA, CDR2 YSLEER. J was trimmed by 6 bases and V by 0 bases; bases with no gene match: 8. Here the CDR3 reads CASSQEWASGFNEQFF. The CDR3 region has the DNA TGCGCCAGCAGCCAAGAGTGGGCTAGCGGATTCAATGAGCAGTTCTTC.

V usage is TRBV18 and J usage is TRBJ2-3; possible D gene TRBD2, 6 bases. Trimming cost V 1 base and J 5 bases, with 16 bases left between them. Germline CDR1 KGHSH, CDR2 LQKENI. The CDR3 is 16 residues long. CDR3 DNA sequence: TGTGCCAGCTCACCACGTTTAACGGGAGTTCTAGATACGCAGTATTTT. Encoded protein: CASSPRLTGVLDTQYF.

The chain links TRBV30 to TRBJ1-3; possibly TRBD1 for D (6 bases). V was pared by 3 bases and J by 2 bases, with 8 bases between. Germline CDR1 reads GTSNPN; CDR2 reads SVGIG (reference sequence). The length of the CDR3 is 13 residues. The CDR3 nucleotides read TGTGCCTGGAGCACAGGGCCTGGAAACACCATATATTTT. This sequence encodes CAWSTGPGNTIYF.

The V gene is TRBV10-3, the J gene TRBJ1-2; D remains ambiguous. CDR3 size: 14 residues. In germline, CDR1 is ENHRY, CDR2 SYGVKD. V was cut by 4 bases and J by 2 bases, with 11 bases left in between. The CDR3 spells CAISVETSNYGYTF. The CDR3 nucleotides read TGTGCCATCAGTGTAGAGACGTCAAACTATGGCTACACCTTC.

The chain joins TRBV7-2 to TRBJ1-1, with unresolved D. The germline V and J ends were trimmed by 0 bases and 2 bases, with 10 bases remaining between them. Germline CDR1 reads SGHTA; CDR2 reads FQGNSA. The CDR3 is made up of 15 amino acids. The CDR3 loop is CASSLAPGINTEAFF. As DNA, the CDR3 is TGTGCCAGCAGCTTAGCCCCGGGCATTAACACTGAAGCTTTCTTT.

This clone was counted a single time. This chain uses TRBV28 with TRBJ1-2, with D unclear. The CDR3 is 11 amino acids. The ends were cut back, 4 bases at V and 5 bases at J, with 5 bases in the middle. Germline CDR1 MDHEN, CDR2 SYDVKM. The CDR3 nucleotides are TGTGCCAGCAGTTCCGCTTATGGCTACACCTTC. Encoded protein: CASSSAYGYTF.

The V call is TRBV5-6, the J call TRBJ2-4; a possible D gene is TRBD1 (6 bases). The germline gives CDR1 SGHDT, CDR2 YYEEEE. V was clipped by 2 bases and J by 4 bases, with 7 bases between them. The CDR3 spans 13 residues. As DNA, the CDR3 is TGTGCCAGCAGCTTTACAGGGAAAAACATTCAGTACTTC. Its translation is CASSFTGKNIQYF.

The chain joins TRBV5-6 to TRBJ2-2, with D uncertain. The CDR3 spans 13 residues. Germline V CDR1 and CDR2: SGHDT, YYEEEE. V was pared by 4 bases and J by 6 bases, with 10 bases between. The CDR3 loop reads CASSPYVPGELFF. CDR3 nucleotide sequence: TGTGCCAGCAGCCCGTACGTCCCCGGGGAGCTGTTTTTT.

This clone was seen once. This chain connects TRBV2 to TRBJ2-1; no firm D call. The CDR3 length is 17 residues. Germline CDR1 and CDR2: SNHLY and FYNNEI. Trimming shortened V by 6 bases and J by 0 bases, and 18 bases separated the two germline ends. CDR3 nucleotide sequence: TGTGCCAGCAGCACCCCCATTGGCGCCCTCTCCTACAATGAGCAGTTCTTC. Its protein product is CASSTPIGALSYNEQFF.

This clone was picked up one time. V and J are TRBV3-1 (or the pseudogene TRBV3-2) and TRBJ2-5, with D perhaps matching TRBD2 (6 bases). Germline-derived CDR1 and CDR2 are LGHDT and YNNKEL (reference sequence). V lost 3 bases to trimming and J lost 5 bases, with 16 bases between them. CDR3 length: 15 amino acids. The CDR3 region is CASSQGWGRLETQYF. As DNA, the CDR3 is TGTGCCAGCAGCCAGGGATGGGGGAGGCTGGAGACCCAGTACTTC.

The J gene is TRBJ1-2, the V gene TRBV9; D is unclear. The CDR3 covers 13 residues. Germline CDR1 and CDR2: SGDLS and YYNGEE. Deletions cut 1 base from V and 6 bases from J, with 10 bases between. This CDR3 reads CASSVSKAHGYTF. The CDR3 bases are TGTGCCAGCAGCGTAAGCAAGGCCCATGGCTACACCTTC.